What follows describes a single T cell receptor (beta chain). Using immunoSEQ multiplex PCR, the repertoire was profiled, and TCRdb retains in-frame clones only, with some absent. The sample includes approximately 110,000 clones, around nine tenths seen only once; the top ten take 2.1%. This specimen comes from a study of blood T cell repertoires in COVID-19. Looking at the study overall: COVID-19 samples from acute and convalescent phases originated in the United States, Italy and Spain.

Material for sequencing was peripheral blood. The TCR sequence derives from a man aged 45-65 years with COVID-19, enrolled during active disease.

CDR3 nucleotides: TGTGCCAGCAGCTTAGGGAGACAGGGAAGTTCACCCCTCCACTTT. Amino acid sequence: CASSLGRQGSSPLHF. The V gene is TRBV7-2, the J gene TRBJ1-6; TRBD1 agrees at 7 bases. Trimming took 1 base from V and 9 from J; bases not matched to a gene: 6. This CDR3 contains 15 residues. Germline V gene data show CDR1 as SGHTA and CDR2 as FQGNSA.